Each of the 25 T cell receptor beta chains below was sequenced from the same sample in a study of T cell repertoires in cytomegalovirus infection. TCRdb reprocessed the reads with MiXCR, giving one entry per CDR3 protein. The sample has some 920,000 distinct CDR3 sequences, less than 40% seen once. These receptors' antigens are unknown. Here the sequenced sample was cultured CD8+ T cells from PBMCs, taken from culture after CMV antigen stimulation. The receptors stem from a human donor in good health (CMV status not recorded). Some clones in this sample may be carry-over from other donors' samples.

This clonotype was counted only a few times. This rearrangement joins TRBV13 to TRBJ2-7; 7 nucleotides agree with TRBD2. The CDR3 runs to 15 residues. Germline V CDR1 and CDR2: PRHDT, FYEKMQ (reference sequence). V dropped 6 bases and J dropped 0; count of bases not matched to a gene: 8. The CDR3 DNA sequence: TGTGCCAGCAGTCTCAGCGGGGATGACTCCTACGAGCAGTACTTC. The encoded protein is CASSLSGDDSYEQYF.

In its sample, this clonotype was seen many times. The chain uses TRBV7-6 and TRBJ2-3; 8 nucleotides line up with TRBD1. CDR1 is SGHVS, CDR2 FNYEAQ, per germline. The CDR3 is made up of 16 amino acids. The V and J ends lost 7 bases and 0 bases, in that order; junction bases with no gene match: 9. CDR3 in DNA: TGTGCCAGCACCGGGCGGACAGGGCCCAGCACAGATACGCAGTATTTT. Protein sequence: CASTGRTGPSTDTQYF.

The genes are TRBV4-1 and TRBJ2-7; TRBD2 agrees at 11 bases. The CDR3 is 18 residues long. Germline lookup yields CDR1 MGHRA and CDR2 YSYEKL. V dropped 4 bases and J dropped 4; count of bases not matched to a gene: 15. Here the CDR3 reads CASSPIIKLAGVPYEQYF. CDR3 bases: TGCGCCAGCAGCCCGATTATCAAACTAGCGGGAGTACCTTACGAGCAGTACTTC.

The CDR3 reads CASSYFPRADGYTF. DNA for the CDR3: TGTGCCAGCTCATACTTTCCGAGGGCGGATGGCTACACCTTC. V gene TRBV18 combines with J gene TRBJ1-2; D is uncertain. CDR1 and CDR2 from the germline V gene are KGHSH and LQKENI. CDR3 size: 14 residues. Trimming shortened V by 5 bases and J by 6 bases, and 16 bases separated the two germline ends.

The CDR3 DNA follows: TGCAGCGTTGAAGTACGCCAGGGCTACACCTTC. Residues: CSVEVRQGYTF. The rearrangement joins TRBV29-1 to TRBJ1-2; D gene ambiguous. V lost 1 base, J lost 8 bases, and 8 bases lay in between. Per the germline V gene, CDR1 is SQVTM and CDR2 is ANQGSEA. This CDR3 has 11 amino acids.

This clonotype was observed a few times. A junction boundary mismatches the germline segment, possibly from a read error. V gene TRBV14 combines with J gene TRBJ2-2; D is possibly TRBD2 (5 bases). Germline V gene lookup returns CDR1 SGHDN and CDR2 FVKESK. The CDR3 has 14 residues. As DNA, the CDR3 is TGTGCCAGCAGCCAAGTTTTAAGATCCGGGGAGCTTTTTTTT. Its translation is CASSQVLRSGELFF.

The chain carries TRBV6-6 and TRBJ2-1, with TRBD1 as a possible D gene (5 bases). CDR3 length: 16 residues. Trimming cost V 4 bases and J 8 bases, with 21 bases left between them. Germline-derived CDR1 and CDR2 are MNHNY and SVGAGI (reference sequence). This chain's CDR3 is CASSFPPPQPRDEQFF. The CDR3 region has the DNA TGTGCCAGCAGTTTTCCCCCCCCGCAGCCCAGGGATGAGCAGTTCTTC.

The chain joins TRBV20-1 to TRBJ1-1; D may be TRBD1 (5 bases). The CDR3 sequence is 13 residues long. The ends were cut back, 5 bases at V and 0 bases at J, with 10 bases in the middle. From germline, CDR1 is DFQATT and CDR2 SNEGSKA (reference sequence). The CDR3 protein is CSADLTVNTEAFF. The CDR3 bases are TGCAGTGCTGACCTGACAGTGAACACTGAAGCTTTCTTT.

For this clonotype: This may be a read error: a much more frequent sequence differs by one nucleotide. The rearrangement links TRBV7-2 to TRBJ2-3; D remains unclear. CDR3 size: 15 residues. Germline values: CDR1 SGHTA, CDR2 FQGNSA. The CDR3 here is CDSSLALFPTDTQYF. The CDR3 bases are TGTGACAGCAGCTTAGCCCTGTTCCCCACAGATACGCAGTATTTT.

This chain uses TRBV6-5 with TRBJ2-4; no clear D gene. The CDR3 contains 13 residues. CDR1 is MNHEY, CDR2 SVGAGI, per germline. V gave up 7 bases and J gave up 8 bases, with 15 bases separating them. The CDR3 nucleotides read TGTGCCAGCACCTTCACGCCAGGAGACATTCAGTACTTC. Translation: CASTFTPGDIQYF.

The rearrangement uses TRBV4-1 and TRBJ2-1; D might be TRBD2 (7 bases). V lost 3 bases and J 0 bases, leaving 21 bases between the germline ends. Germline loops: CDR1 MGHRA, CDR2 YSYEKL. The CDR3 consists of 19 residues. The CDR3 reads CASSQAGATYQSSYNEQFF. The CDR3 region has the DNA TGCGCCAGCAGCCAGGCGGGGGCCACATACCAGAGCTCCTACAATGAGCAGTTCTTC.

The CDR3 spells CASSSSLGGYGYTF. The CDR3 coding sequence is TGTGCCAGCAGTTCGTCCCTAGGGGGCTATGGCTACACCTTC. The chain employs TRBV27 and TRBJ1-2; possibly TRBD1 for D (6 bases). Germline V gene lookup returns CDR1 MNHEY and CDR2 SMNVEV (reference sequence). The ends were cut back, 4 bases at V and 4 bases at J, with 13 bases in the middle. The CDR3 has 14 residues.

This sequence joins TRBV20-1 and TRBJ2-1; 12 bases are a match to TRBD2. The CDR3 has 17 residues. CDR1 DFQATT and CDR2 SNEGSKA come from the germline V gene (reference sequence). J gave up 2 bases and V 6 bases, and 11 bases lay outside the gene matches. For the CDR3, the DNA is TGCAGTGCCCTCCCTAGCGGGGGGGCCGGGCCCTACAATGAGCAGTTCTTC. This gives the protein CSALPSGGAGPYNEQFF.

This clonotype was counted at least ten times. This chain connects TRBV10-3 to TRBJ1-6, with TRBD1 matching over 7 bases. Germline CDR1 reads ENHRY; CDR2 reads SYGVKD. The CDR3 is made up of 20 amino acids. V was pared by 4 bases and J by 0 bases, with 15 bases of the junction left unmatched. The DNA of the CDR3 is TGTGCCATCAGTGTCGACAGGGCCTGGCAGACTAGCTCCTATAATTCACCCCTCCACTTT. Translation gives CAISVDRAWQTSSYNSPLHF.

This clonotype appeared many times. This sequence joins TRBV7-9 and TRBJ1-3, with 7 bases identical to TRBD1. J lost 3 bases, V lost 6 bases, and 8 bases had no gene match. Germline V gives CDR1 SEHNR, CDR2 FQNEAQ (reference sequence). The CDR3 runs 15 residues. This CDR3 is CASSRTDRVGNTIYF. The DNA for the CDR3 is TGTGCCAGCAGTCGCACCGACAGGGTTGGAAACACCATATATTTT.

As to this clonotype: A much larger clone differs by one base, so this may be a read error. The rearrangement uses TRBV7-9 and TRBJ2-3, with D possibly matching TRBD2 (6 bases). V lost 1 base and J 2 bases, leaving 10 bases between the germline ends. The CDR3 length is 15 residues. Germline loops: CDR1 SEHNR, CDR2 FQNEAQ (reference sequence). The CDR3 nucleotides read TGTGCCAGCAGCTTAGAATGGGGGGACACAGATACGCAGTATTTT. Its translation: CASSLEWGDTDTQYF.

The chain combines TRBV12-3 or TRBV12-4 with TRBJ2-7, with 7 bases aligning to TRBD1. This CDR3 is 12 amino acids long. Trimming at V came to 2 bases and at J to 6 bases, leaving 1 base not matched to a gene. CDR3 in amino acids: CASSLTGVEQYF. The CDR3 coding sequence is TGTGCCAGCAGTTTAACAGGGGTCGAGCAGTACTTC.

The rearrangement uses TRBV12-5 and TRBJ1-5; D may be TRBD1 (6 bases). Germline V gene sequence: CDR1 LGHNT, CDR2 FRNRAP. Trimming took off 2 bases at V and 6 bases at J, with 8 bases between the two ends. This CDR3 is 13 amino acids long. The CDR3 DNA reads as TGTGCTAGTGGTTTGACAGGGATTCAGCCCCAGCATTTT. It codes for CASGLTGIQPQHF. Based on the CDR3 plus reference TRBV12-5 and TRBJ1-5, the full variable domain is DARVTQTPRHKVTEMGQEVTMRCQPILGHNTVFWYRQTMMQGLELLAYFRNRAPLDDSGMPKDRFSAEMPDATLATLKIQPSEPRDSAVYFCASGLTGIQPQHFGDGTRLSIL.

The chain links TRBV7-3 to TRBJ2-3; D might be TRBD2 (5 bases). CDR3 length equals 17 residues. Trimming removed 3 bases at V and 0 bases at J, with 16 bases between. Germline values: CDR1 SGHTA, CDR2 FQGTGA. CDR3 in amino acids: CASSFPSLTGSTDTQYF. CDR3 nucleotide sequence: TGTGCCAGCAGCTTTCCCTCCCTAACGGGGAGCACAGATACGCAGTATTTT.

Here the CDR3 DNA reads TGCAGTGCTAGAGATTATTTGGGGGAGGAGAGCTCCTACAATGAGCAGTTCTTC. Its translation is CSARDYLGEESSYNEQFF. The chain recombines TRBV20-1 with TRBJ2-1; D perhaps matches TRBD2 (6 bases). Germline V gives CDR1 DFQATT, CDR2 SNEGSKA (reference sequence). This CDR3 comprises 18 residues. Trimming took 0 bases from V and 0 from J, leaving 18 bases between them.

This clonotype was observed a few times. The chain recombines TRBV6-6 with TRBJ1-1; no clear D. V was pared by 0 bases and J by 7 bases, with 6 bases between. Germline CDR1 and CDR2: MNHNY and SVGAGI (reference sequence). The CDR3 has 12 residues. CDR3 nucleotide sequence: TGTGCCAGCAGTTACTCCGACGGTGAAGCTTTCTTT. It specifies CASSYSDGEAFF.

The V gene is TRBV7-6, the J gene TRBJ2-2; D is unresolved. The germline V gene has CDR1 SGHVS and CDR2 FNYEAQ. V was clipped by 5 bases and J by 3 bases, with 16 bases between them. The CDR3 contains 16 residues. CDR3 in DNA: TGTGCCAGCAGCCTCCCGGCAGACCGGGACACCGGGGAGCTGTTTTTT. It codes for CASSLPADRDTGELFF.

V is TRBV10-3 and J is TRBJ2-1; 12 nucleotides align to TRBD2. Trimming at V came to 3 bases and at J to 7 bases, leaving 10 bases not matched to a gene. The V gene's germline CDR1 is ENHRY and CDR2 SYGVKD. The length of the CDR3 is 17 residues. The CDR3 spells CAISEFASGGAKNEQFF. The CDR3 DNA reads TGTGCCATCAGTGAATTCGCTAGCGGGGGGGCCAAGAATGAGCAGTTCTTC.

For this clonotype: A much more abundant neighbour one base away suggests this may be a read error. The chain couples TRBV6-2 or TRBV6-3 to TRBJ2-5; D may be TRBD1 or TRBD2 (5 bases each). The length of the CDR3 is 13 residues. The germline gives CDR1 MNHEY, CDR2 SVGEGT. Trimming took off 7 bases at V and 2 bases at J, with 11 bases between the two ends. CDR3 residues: CASTWGPQETQYF. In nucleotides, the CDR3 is TGTGCCAGCACCTGGGGACCTCAAGAGACCCAGTACTTC.

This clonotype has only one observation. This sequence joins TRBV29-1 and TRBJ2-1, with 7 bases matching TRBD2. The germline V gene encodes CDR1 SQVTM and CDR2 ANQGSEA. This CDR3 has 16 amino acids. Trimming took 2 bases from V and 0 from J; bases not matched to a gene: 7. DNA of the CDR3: TGCAGCGTTGAATTCGGCGGGGGAAGCTCCTACAATGAGCAGTTCTTC. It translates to CSVEFGGGSSYNEQFF.